Sequencing of this TCR beta chain was carried out in a study of human T cells and chemical hapten exposure. About this clonotype itself: The junction differs from germline at one of its ends, possibly a read error.

The time point was: patch test 2, 6 weeks after DPC sensitization. Treatment specified: therapeutic diphenylcyclopropenone sensitization with weekly scalp DPC. TCRdb re-called the RACE reads with MiXCR, one entry per CDR3 protein. In the table there are fewer than 150,000 distinct CDR3 sequences, around 11% of which are singletons. The TCR was taken from a woman between 50 and 59 years old with alopecia areata. Some clones in this sample may be carry-over from other donors' samples. The source was whole blood, collected in connection with sensitization to the hapten diphenylcyclopropenone (DPC).

The CDR3 loop is CASSPRQGTGNTVYF. The CDR3 region has the DNA TGTGCCAGCAGCCCCCGACAGGGTACAGGAAACACCGTATATTTT. This sequence joins TRBV11-2 and TRBJ1-3, with 7 bases matching TRBD1. Germline CDR1 reads SGHAT; CDR2 reads FQNNGV. The CDR3 length is 15 residues.